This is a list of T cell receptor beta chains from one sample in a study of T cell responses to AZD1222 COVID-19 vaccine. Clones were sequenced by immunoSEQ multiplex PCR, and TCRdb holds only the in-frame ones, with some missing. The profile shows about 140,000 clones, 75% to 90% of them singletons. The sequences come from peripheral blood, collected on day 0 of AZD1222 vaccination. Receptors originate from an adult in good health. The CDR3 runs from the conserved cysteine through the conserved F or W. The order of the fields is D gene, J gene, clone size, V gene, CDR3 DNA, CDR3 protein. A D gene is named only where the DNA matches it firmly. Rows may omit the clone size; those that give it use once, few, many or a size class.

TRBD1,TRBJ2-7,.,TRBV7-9,TGTGCCAGCAGCTTAGGCGGACAGGGGGCGTACGAGCAGTACTTC,CASSLGGQGAYEQYF
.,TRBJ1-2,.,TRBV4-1,TGCGCCAGCAGCCAAGATGGTCAGGGGCCTGGCTACACCTTC,CASSQDGQGPGYTF
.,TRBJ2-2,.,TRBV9,TGTGCCAGCAGGGATCAGGGTTCCGGGGAGCTGTTTTTT,CASRDQGSGELFF
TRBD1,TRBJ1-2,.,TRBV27,TGTGCCAGCAGTTCCGTCGACAGGGGCTATGGCTACACCTTC,CASSSVDRGYGYTF
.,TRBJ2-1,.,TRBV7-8,TGTGCCAGCACCCGGACAACCCTTGGGAATGAGCAGTTCTTC,CASTRTTLGNEQFF
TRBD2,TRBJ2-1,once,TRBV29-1,TGCAGCGTCACCGGGACTAGCGGGGGATGGGATGAGCAGTTCTTC,CSVTGTSGGWDEQFF
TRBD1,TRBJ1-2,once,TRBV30,TGTGCCTGGAGAGACTGGGACAGGCCCAATCGTGGCTACACCTTC,CAWRDWDRPNRGYTF
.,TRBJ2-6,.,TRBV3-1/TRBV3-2,TGTGCCAGCAGCCAAGGTGGGTTCTCTGGGGCCAACGTCCTGACTTTC,CASSQGGFSGANVLTF
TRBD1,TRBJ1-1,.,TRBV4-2,TGTGCCAGCAGCCAACGACAGGGGGTGAACACTGAAGCTTTCTTT,CASSQRQGVNTEAFF
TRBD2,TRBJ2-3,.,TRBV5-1,TGCGCCAGCAGCCTGGATAGCGGGGATAAGTTTGATACGCAGTATTTT,CASSLDSGDKFDTQYF
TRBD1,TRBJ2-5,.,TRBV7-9,TGTGCCAGCAGCTTAGGGACAGGGGGCATCGAGACCCAGTACTTC,CASSLGTGGIETQYF
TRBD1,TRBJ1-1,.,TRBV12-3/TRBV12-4,TGTGCCAGCAGACCGGGACAGGAAGAAGCTTTCTTT,CASRPGQEEAFF
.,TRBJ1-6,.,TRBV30,TGTGCCTGGAGTACAGCGGGAGGCGCACCCCTCCACTTT,CAWSTAGGAPLHF
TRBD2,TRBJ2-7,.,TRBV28,TGTGCCAGCAGCTCGGGGACTAGCGGAGTCTACGAGCAGTACTTC,CASSSGTSGVYEQYF
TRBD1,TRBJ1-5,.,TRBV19,TGTGCCAGTAGAACGACAGGGGAGGGCAATCAGCCCCAGCATTTT,CASRTTGEGNQPQHF
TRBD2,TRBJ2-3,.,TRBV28,TGTGCCAGCAGTTTCATACCCTATTCGCGGGAGGGCACAGATACGCAGTATTTT,CASSFIPYSREGTDTQYF